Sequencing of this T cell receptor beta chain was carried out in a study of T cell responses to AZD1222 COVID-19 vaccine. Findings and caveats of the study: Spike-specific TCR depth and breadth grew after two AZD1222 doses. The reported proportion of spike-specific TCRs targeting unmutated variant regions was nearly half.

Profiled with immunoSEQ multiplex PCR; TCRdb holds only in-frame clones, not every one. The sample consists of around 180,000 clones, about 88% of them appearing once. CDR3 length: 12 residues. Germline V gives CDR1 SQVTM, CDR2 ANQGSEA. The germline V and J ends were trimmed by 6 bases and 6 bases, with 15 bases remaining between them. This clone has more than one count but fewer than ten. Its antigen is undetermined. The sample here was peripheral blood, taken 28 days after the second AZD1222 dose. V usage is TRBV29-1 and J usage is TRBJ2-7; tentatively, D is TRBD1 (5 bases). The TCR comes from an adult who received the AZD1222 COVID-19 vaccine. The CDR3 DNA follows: TGCAGCGTCCCGCGAGACAGCTCCGAGCAGTACTTC. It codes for CSVPRDSSEQYF.